The 32 T cell receptor beta chains below were found in one sample sequenced in a study of regulatory T cells in long-lasting Graves disease. In building TCR beta libraries, iRepertoire HTBI primers were used together with Arm-PCR of CDR3 regions. TCRdb ran MiXCR on the multiplex PCR reads and lists one entry per CDR3 protein. The sample includes 380,000 or so distinct CDR3 sequences, 15% to 20% of them seen just once. Time point specified: newly diagnosed GD, antithyroid drugs for less than 3 months. RNA extracted from PBMCs served as the sequencing template. The same sample was also studied in work on T cells in Graves' hyperthyroidism and ophthalmopathy.

Material: peripheral blood mononuclear cells (PBMCs), obtained at new diagnosis, from a patient treated with antithyroid drugs. The source of these receptors is a woman between 18 and 29 years old with Graves disease.

This sequence joins TRBV9 and TRBJ1-1; D is ambiguous. Trimming left V 0 bases short and J 3 bases short, with 9 bases between. Germline CDR1 is SGDLS and CDR2 is YYNGEE. The CDR3 loop spans 14 amino acids. CDR3 amino acids: CASSVEIEDTEAFF. CDR3 bases: TGTGCCAGCAGCGTAGAAATAGAGGACACTGAAGCTTTCTTT.

Worth noting for this clonotype: A single base separates this from a much larger clone, so it may be a read error. The J gene is TRBJ1-4, the V gene TRBV9; the D is unclear. The CDR3 runs to 13 residues. The germline V gene encodes CDR1 SGDLS and CDR2 YYNGEE. V was trimmed by 3 bases and J by 8 bases, leaving 11 bases between them. Here the CDR3 reads CASSAGLGEKLFF. The CDR3 DNA sequence: TGTGCCAGCAGCGCGGGGTTGGGCGAAAAACTGTTTTTT.

This clonotype was seen at least ten times. This chain joins TRBV12-3 or TRBV12-4 and TRBJ1-6; TRBD1 agrees at 7 bases. CDR3 length: 17 residues. V shed 3 bases and J 7 bases; nucleotides not matched to a gene: 12. The CDR3 DNA sequence: TGTGCCAGCAGTTTTATTTTCGGAGACAGGGTAAATTCACCCCTCCACTTT. As protein: CASSFIFGDRVNSPLHF.

As concerns this clonotype: At one boundary the junction diverges from the germline segment, which might be a read error. V is TRBV10-3 and J is TRBJ1-5; D gene ambiguous. The germline V gene has CDR1 ENHRY and CDR2 SYGVKD. CDR3 length: 12 residues. CDR3 DNA: TGTGCCATCAGTCCTAGCAATCAGTCCCAGCATTTT. Translation gives CAISPSNQSQHF.

There are many counts of this clonotype. The J gene is TRBJ2-1, the V gene TRBV18, with TRBD2 as a possible D gene (6 bases). Trimming shortened V by 4 bases and J by 5 bases, and 6 bases separated the two germline ends. The CDR3 sequence is 12 residues long. Germline CDR1 is KGHSH and CDR2 is LQKENI. The CDR3 bases are TGTGCCAGCTCACGGGAGGACAATGAGCAGTTCTTC. The encoded protein is CASSREDNEQFF.

V gene TRBV28 combines with J gene TRBJ1-2; 9 bases match TRBD1. This CDR3 spans 15 amino acids. V trimming: 4 bases; J trimming: 8 bases; junction bases outside the gene matches: 11. Looked up from germline, CDR1 is MDHEN and CDR2 is SYDVKM. CDR3 loop: CASSSETGGDFGYTF. In DNA, the CDR3 is TGTGCCAGCAGTTCAGAAACAGGGGGCGATTTCGGCTACACCTTC.

The sample holds a few counts of this clonotype. One end of the junction does not line up with germline, which may come from a read error. CDR3: CASSPPGSNSGNTTYF. CDR3 sequence (DNA): TGTGCCAGCTCACCACCGGGCAGCAACTCTGGAAACACCACATATTTT. The J gene is TRBJ1-3, the V gene TRBV18, with unresolved D. The germline V gene has CDR1 KGHSH and CDR2 LQKENI. The CDR3 has 16 residues.

A word on this clonotype: The CDR3 carries no conserved terminal phenylalanine or tryptophan, so it likely arises from a read error. The V gene is TRBV5-1, the J gene TRBJ1-2, with D maybe TRBD1 (5 bases). Germline lookup yields CDR1 SGHRS and CDR2 YFSETQ. The length of the CDR3 is 14 residues. CDR3 coding DNA: TGTGCCAGCAGCCCGCCCGGGGCAAGGAGAGGCTACACCCTC. It specifies CASSPPGARRGYTL.

V is TRBV29-1 and J is TRBJ2-3; D is perhaps TRBD1 or TRBD2 (7 bases each). V was pared by 1 base and J by 4 bases, with 15 bases between. From germline, CDR1 is SQVTM and CDR2 ANQGSEA. The CDR3 totals 15 residues. The CDR3 DNA is TGCAGCGTTGAAGTTACCAGGGGGAGGGCAGATACGCAGTATTTT. It codes for CSVEVTRGRADTQYF.

This clonotype was seen repeatedly, ten times or more. The CDR3 here is CASSVGQGWYGYTF. In DNA form, the CDR3 reads TGTGCCAGCAGTGTCGGACAGGGGTGGTATGGCTACACCTTC. This chain joins TRBV2 and TRBJ1-2; TRBD1 matches at 9 bases. The ends lost 4 bases at V and 5 bases at J; junction bases unmatched: 5. The germline CDR1 and CDR2 sequences are SNHLY and FYNNEI. CDR3 length: 14 amino acids.

This clonotype occurred many times. This sequence joins TRBV18 and TRBJ1-5; D gene unclear. V was cut by 3 bases and J by 6 bases, with 18 bases left in between. Germline values: CDR1 KGHSH, CDR2 LQKENI. The CDR3 is 16 amino acids. CDR3 sequence reads: CASSPTFVYHSQPQHF. Here the CDR3 DNA reads TGTGCCAGCTCACCGACCTTTGTTTATCACAGTCAGCCCCAGCATTTT.

This chain joins TRBV6-5 and TRBJ2-6; weak D call: TRBD2 (6 bases). The CDR3 totals 15 residues. CDR1 is MNHEY and CDR2 is SVGAGI in the germline V gene. V was cut by 4 bases and J by 0 bases, with 7 bases left in between. The CDR3 is CASSWGGSGANVLTF. DNA for the CDR3: TGTGCCAGCAGTTGGGGAGGCTCTGGGGCCAACGTCCTGACTTTC.

Points on this clonotype: A read error may account for a junction end that differs from germline. This chain joins TRBV7-7 and TRBJ2-1; maybe TRBD1 (6 bases). CDR1 is SSHAT and CDR2 is FNYEAQ in the germline V gene (reference sequence). The CDR3 has 16 amino acids. Here the CDR3 DNA reads TGTGCTAGCAGCTTAGCGCCAGGGGTAGATCACAATGAGCAGTTCTTC. The encoded protein is CASSLAPGVDHNEQFF.

This clonotype was recorded at least ten times. The chain recombines TRBV28 with TRBJ2-2; D perhaps matches TRBD1 (5 bases). This CDR3 region has 15 residues. The V gene lost 4 bases and the J gene lost 5 bases, with 14 bases spanning the gap. In germline, CDR1 is MDHEN, CDR2 SYDVKM. CDR3 DNA sequence: TGTGCCAGCAGTTCCGCCTCGCAGGGAACCGGGGAGCTGTTTTTT. Encoded protein: CASSSASQGTGELFF.

In its sample, this clonotype was seen many times. The genes are TRBV11-2 and TRBJ2-7, with 12 positions matching TRBD1. Unmatched junction bases numbered 7, after V lost 3 bases and J lost 7 bases. Germline CDR1 and CDR2: SGHAT and FQNNGV. The CDR3 is made up of 15 amino acids. The CDR3 sequence: CASSLKGQGAGEQYF. DNA of the CDR3: TGTGCCAGCAGCTTGAAGGGACAGGGGGCAGGGGAGCAGTACTTC.

This clonotype has just a few counts. V gene TRBV18 combines with J gene TRBJ1-6; D is unresolved. CDR3 length: 13 amino acids. V was trimmed by 3 bases and J by 0 bases, leaving 0 bases between them. CDR1 and CDR2 (germline): KGHSH, LQKENI. CDR3 in amino acids: CASSPSYNSPLHF. Written as DNA, the CDR3 is TGTGCCAGCTCACCCTCCTATAATTCACCCCTCCACTTT.

In this sample, this clonotype turned up many times. V and J are TRBV3-1 and TRBJ1-5; tentatively, D is TRBD1 (5 bases). Germline V gene lookup returns CDR1 LGHDT and CDR2 YNNKEL (reference sequence). This CDR3 spans 13 amino acids. The V and J ends lost 4 bases and 7 bases respectively, with 11 bases between them. CDR3 amino acids: CASSPRGIQPQHF. The CDR3 DNA follows: TGTGCCAGCAGCCCTAGGGGAATCCAGCCCCAGCATTTT.

The J gene is TRBJ2-2, the V gene TRBV7-3; D may be TRBD2 (5 bases). The CDR3 extends over 16 amino acids. The germline CDR1 and CDR2 sequences are SGHTA and FQGTGA. Trimming took off 2 bases at V and 0 bases at J, with 10 bases between the two ends. CDR3: CASSLAGNANTGELFF. CDR3 DNA: TGTGCCAGCAGCTTAGCGGGCAATGCGAACACCGGGGAGCTGTTTTTT. The full variable domain, its missing parts supplied by reference TRBV7-3 and TRBJ2-2, is GAGVSQTPSNKVTEKGKYVELRCDPISGHTALYWYRQSLGQGPEFLIYFQGTGAADDSGLPNDRFFAVRPEGSVSTLKIQRTERGDSAVYLCASSLAGNANTGELFFGEGSRLTVL.

The CDR3 protein is CASSFGQGVYGYTF. The CDR3 DNA follows: TGTGCCAGCAGCTTCGGACAGGGCGTCTATGGCTACACCTTC. This chain links TRBV14 with TRBJ1-2; 8 nucleotides align to TRBD1. There are 14 residues in the CDR3. V lost 5 bases, J lost 4 bases, and 6 bases stayed unmatched. CDR1 SGHDN and CDR2 FVKESK come from the germline V gene.

This clonotype was observed many times. V is TRBV2 and J is TRBJ2-2; no firm D call. From germline, CDR1 is SNHLY and CDR2 FYNNEI. This CDR3 comprises 13 residues. V was shortened by 4 bases and J by 6 bases, with 9 bases between the two germline ends. The CDR3 coding sequence is TGTGCCAGCAGTGGTCAGGTGGCCGGGGAGCTGTTTTTT. It codes for CASSGQVAGELFF.

This clonotype has ten or more counts. A junction end diverges from the germline sequence, so it may reflect a read error. The chain carries TRBV5-1 and TRBJ2-3, with D possibly TRBD1 on 5 matching bases. CDR1 is SGHRS, CDR2 YFSETQ, per germline. The CDR3 contains 15 residues. The CDR3 nucleotides are TGTGCCAGCAGCTTAGGGGCAGCGAGCACAGATACGCAGTATTTT. Protein product: CASSLGAASTDTQYF.

This clonotype was recorded at least ten times. The V gene is TRBV30, the J gene TRBJ2-3, with TRBD1 matching over 11 bases. Germline lookup yields CDR1 GTSNPN and CDR2 SVGIG (reference sequence). The CDR3 contains 15 residues. J lost 2 bases, V lost 4 bases, and 5 bases had no gene match. CDR3 nucleotides: TGTGCCTGGAAGGGACAGGGGGTCGACACAGATACGCAGTATTTT. Translation: CAWKGQGVDTDTQYF. Combining the CDR3 with reference TRBV30 and TRBJ2-3 gives the whole variable domain SQTIHQWPATLVQPVGSPLSLECTVEGTSNPNLYWYRQAAGRGLQLLFYSVGIGQISSEVPQNLSASRPQDRQFILSSKKLLLSDSGFYLCAWKGQGVDTDTQYFGPGTRLTVL.

This clonotype was seen ten or more times. V is TRBV12-3 or TRBV12-4 and J is TRBJ1-3; D is uncertain. There are 14 residues in the CDR3. Trimming pared 3 bases from V and 4 bases from J, leaving 10 bases between. As DNA, the CDR3 is TGTGCCAGCAGTTTGGGCAGAGCAGGAAACACCATATATTTT. Residues: CASSLGRAGNTIYF.

The genes are TRBV19 and TRBJ1-2, with a weak D call TRBD1 (5 bases). The germline V and J ends were trimmed by 5 bases and 2 bases, with 21 bases remaining between them. CDR1 is LNHDA, CDR2 SQIVND, per germline (reference sequence). The CDR3 spans 17 residues. The CDR3 DNA is TGTGCCAGTAGTCCCCGCTCGCTCTTCGGGGCCAACTATGGCTACACCTTC. This translates into CASSPRSLFGANYGYTF.

This chain links TRBV10-2 with TRBJ2-5; TRBD1 might be the D (6 bases). This CDR3 is built from 14 residues. The V gene's germline CDR1 is WSHSY and CDR2 SAAADI. V gave up 4 bases and J gave up 1 base, with 10 bases separating them. CDR3 region: CASSVTGTQETQYF. CDR3 in DNA: TGCGCCAGCAGTGTTACAGGGACCCAAGAGACCCAGTACTTC.

The gene calls are TRBV7-9 and TRBJ1-1; 7 bases line up with TRBD1. Trimming cost V 1 base and J 1 base; bases outside gene matches: 3. The V gene's germline CDR1 is SEHNR and CDR2 FQNEAQ (reference sequence). CDR3 length: 15 amino acids. CDR3 sequence: CASSLGNRGNTEAFF. The CDR3 bases are TGTGCCAGCAGCTTAGGAAACAGGGGGAACACTGAAGCTTTCTTT.

This clonotype was found a few times. The genes are TRBV7-9 and TRBJ1-4; no firm D call. V was shortened by 4 bases and J by 0 bases, with 12 bases between the two germline ends. The CDR3 spans 16 residues. Germline CDR1 and CDR2: SEHNR and FQNEAQ (reference sequence). The CDR3 spells CASSSGNPATNEKLFF. The CDR3 DNA reads as TGTGCCAGCAGCTCGGGGAACCCGGCAACTAATGAAAAACTGTTTTTT. The entire variable domain, with the rest obtained from reference TRBV7-9 and TRBJ1-4, is as follows: DTGVSQNPRHKITKRGQNVTFRCDPISEHNRLYWYRQTLGQGPEFLTYFQNEAQLEKSRLLSDRFSAERPKGSFSTLEIQRTEQGDSAMYLCASSSGNPATNEKLFFGSGTQLSVL.

The chain has TRBV9 and TRBJ2-2; 7 bases line up with TRBD2. In germline, CDR1 is SGDLS, CDR2 YYNGEE. The CDR3 extends over 15 amino acids. The V and J ends lost 4 bases and 5 bases, in that order; junction bases with no gene match: 8. In DNA, the CDR3 is TGTGCCAGCAGCCCCCGCCTAGCGGTGACCGGGGAGCTGTTTTTT. Translation gives CASSPRLAVTGELFF.

V is TRBV6-1 and J is TRBJ2-6, with TRBD1 identical over 10 bases. This CDR3 comprises 18 residues. CDR1 and CDR2 (germline): MNHNS, SASEGT. J was trimmed by 1 base and V by 4 bases; bases with no gene match: 7. CDR3 sequence: CASSGAGTGASGANVLTF. The DNA of the CDR3 is TGTGCCAGCAGTGGGGCCGGGACAGGGGCTTCTGGGGCCAACGTCCTGACTTTC.

The table lists this clonotype with many counts. The chain recombines TRBV3-1 with TRBJ2-1; 11 bases align to TRBD1. The V segment lost 3 bases and the J segment 6 bases; nucleotides outside the gene matches: 1. The germline gives CDR1 LGHDT, CDR2 YNNKEL (reference sequence). The CDR3 loop spans 14 amino acids. For the CDR3, the DNA is TGTGCCAGCAGCCAGGGGACAGGGGGCAATGAGCAGTTCTTC. Its protein is CASSQGTGGNEQFF.

The count of this clonotype is one. A far more abundant clone sits one base away, making this likely a read error. The CDR3 region is CSARTDRHYNEQYF. The CDR3 DNA reads TGCAGTGCTAGAACCGACCGTCATTACAATGAGCAGTACTTC. The chain recombines TRBV20-1 with TRBJ2-7; D gene uncertain. This CDR3 is 14 amino acids long. V was clipped by 2 bases and J by 7 bases, with 18 bases between them. The germline V gene has CDR1 DFQATT and CDR2 SNEGSKA (reference sequence).

The rearrangement uses TRBV6-8 and TRBJ2-1, with 7 bases aligning to TRBD2. The V gene end was trimmed by 0 bases and the J gene end by 9 bases; junction bases not matched to a gene: 5. Germline V gene sequence: CDR1 MNHGY, CDR2 SAAAGT. The CDR3 has 14 amino acids. CDR3 sequence reads: CASSYSGLSGEQFF. The CDR3 nucleotides are TGTGCCAGCAGTTACTCGGGACTATCCGGTGAGCAGTTCTTC.